This TCR beta chain was identified during a study of blood T cell repertoires in COVID-19. Study background: Sources were T cells, B-cell-depleted T cells, or PBMCs; the material itself was cDNA or gDNA.

Authors' methods: The authors estimated nucleated cell counts from reference gene primer amplification. Produced via immunoSEQ multiplex PCR; TCRdb's table is partial and in-frame only. V, J and clone size are taken as reported in that table, and D and trimming were inferred from the DNA itself. Of fewer than 250,000 clones listed, around four fifths are singletons. Germline lookup yields CDR1 SGHTA and CDR2 FQGTGA. J was trimmed by 2 bases and V by 5 bases; bases with no gene match: 6. This CDR3 region has 15 residues. It was during active infection that Seattle patients were enrolled and then longitudinally followed.

The sequencing sample was made of peripheral blood. The receptor was derived from an elderly woman with COVID-19, enrolled during active disease. The chain couples TRBV7-3 to TRBJ2-3, with 8 bases lining up with TRBD1. The CDR3, as DNA: TGTGCCAGCAGCCCTCGGACAGGGACCACAGATACGCAGTATTTT. Its protein is CASSPRTGTTDTQYF.